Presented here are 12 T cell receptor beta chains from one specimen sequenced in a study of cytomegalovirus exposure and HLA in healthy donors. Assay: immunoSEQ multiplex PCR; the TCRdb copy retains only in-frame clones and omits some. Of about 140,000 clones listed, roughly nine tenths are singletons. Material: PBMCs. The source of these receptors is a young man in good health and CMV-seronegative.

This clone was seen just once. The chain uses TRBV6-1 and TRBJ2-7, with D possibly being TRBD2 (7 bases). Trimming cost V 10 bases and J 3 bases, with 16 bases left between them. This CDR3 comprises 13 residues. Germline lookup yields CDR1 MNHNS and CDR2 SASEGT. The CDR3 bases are TGTGCCATGGCGGGGGCGAATGACTACGAGCAGTACTTC. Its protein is CAMAGANDYEQYF.

The CDR3 here is CASSMGLAGSYEQYF. In nucleotides, the CDR3 is TGTGCCAGCAGTATGGGACTAGCGGGTTCCTACGAGCAGTACTTC. The rearrangement joins TRBV27 to TRBJ2-7, with TRBD2 matching 12 bases. V trimming: 5 bases; J trimming: 1 base; junction bases outside the gene matches: 3. The CDR3 extends over 15 amino acids. The germline CDR1 and CDR2 sequences are MNHEY and SMNVEV (reference sequence).

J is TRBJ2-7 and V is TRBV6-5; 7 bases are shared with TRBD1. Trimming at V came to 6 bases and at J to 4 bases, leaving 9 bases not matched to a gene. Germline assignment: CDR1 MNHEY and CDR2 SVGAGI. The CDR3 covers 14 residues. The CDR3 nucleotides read TGTGCCAGCAGCCTCCGACAGGGTCCATACGAGCAGTACTTC. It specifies CASSLRQGPYEQYF.

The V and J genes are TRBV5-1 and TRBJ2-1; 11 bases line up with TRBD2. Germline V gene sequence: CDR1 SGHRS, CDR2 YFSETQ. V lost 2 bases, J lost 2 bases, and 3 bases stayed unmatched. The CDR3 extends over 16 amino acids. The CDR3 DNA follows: TGCGCCAGCAGCTTTTTTAGCGGGGGGGCCTACAATGAGCAGTTCTTC. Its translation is CASSFFSGGAYNEQFF.

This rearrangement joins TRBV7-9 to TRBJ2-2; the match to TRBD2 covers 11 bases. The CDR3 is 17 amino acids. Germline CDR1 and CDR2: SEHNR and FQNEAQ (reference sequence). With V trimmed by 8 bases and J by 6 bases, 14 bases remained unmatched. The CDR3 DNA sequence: TGTGCCAGCGGGACTAGCGGTTCTCCCCTTGGGCCCGGGGAGCTGTTTTTT. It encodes CASGTSGSPLGPGELFF.

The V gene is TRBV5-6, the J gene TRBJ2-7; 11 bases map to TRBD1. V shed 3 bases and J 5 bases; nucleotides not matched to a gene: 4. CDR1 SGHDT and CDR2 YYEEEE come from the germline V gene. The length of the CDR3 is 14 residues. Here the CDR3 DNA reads TGTGCCAGCAGCTGGGACAGGGGGGTTGACGAGCAGTACTTC. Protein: CASSWDRGVDEQYF.

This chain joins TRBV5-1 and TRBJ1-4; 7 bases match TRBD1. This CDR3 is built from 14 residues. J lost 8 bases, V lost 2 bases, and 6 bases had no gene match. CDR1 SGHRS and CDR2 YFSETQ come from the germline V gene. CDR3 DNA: TGCGCCAGCAGCTTAGACAGGGAGTACGAAAAACTGTTTTTT. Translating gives CASSLDREYEKLFF.

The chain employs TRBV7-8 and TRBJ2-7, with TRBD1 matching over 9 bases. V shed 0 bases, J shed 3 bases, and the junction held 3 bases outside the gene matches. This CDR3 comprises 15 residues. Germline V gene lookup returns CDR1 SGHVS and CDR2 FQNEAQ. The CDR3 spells CASSLARDRVYEQYF. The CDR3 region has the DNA TGTGCCAGCAGCTTAGCGCGGGACAGGGTCTACGAGCAGTACTTC.

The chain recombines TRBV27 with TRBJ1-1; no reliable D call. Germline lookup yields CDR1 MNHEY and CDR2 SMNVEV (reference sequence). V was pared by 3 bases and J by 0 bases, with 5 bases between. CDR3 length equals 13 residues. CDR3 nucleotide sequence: TGTGCCAGCAGTTTTCTCCTGAACACTGAAGCTTTCTTT. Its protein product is CASSFLLNTEAFF.

The CDR3 DNA follows: TGTGCCAGCAGCTCCGCCGGGGGGACGAAAGAGACCCAGTACTTC. It encodes CASSSAGGTKETQYF. This sequence joins TRBV7-8 and TRBJ2-5; 7 nucleotides match TRBD2. Per the germline V gene, CDR1 is SGHVS and CDR2 is FQNEAQ. Trimming removed 4 bases from V and 3 bases from J; junction bases left unmatched: 8. The CDR3 sequence is 15 residues long.

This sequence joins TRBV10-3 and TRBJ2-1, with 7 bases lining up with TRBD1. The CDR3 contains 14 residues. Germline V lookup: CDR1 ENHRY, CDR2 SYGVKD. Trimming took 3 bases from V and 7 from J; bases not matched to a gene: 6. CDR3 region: CAISDPDRSNEQFF. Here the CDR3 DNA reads TGTGCCATCAGTGACCCGGACAGGTCAAATGAGCAGTTCTTC.

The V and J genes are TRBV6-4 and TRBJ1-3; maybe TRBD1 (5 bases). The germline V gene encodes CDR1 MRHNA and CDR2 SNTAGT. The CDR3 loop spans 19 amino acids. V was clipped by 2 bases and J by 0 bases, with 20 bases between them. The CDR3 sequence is CASSDRSPDRGNSGNTIYF. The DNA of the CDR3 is TGTGCCAGCAGTGACCGTAGTCCCGACAGAGGAAACTCTGGAAACACCATATATTTT.